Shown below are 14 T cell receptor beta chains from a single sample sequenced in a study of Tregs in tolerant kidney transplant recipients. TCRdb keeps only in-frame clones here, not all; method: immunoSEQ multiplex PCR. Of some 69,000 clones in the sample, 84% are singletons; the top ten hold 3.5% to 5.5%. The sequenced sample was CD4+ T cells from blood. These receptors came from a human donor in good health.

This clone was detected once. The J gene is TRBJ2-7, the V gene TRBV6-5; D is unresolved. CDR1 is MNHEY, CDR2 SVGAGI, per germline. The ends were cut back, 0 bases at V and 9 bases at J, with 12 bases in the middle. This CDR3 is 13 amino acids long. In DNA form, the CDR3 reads TGTGCCAGCAGTTACTCGTTCCAGGATTGGCAGTACTTC. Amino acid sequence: CASSYSFQDWQYF.

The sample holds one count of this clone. The CDR3 sequence: CASSRTRANVYEQYF. The CDR3 DNA sequence: TGTGCCAGCAGTCGGACACGAGCAAACGTCTACGAGCAGTACTTC. This rearrangement joins TRBV27 to TRBJ2-7; D perhaps matches TRBD1 (5 bases). This CDR3 spans 15 amino acids. From germline, CDR1 is MNHEY and CDR2 SMNVEV (reference sequence). V was cut by 5 bases and J by 3 bases, with 17 bases left in between.

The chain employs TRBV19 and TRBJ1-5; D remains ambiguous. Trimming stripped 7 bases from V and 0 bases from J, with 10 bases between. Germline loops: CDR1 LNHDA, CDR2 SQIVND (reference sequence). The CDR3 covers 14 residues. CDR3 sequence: CASNLVYSNQPQHF. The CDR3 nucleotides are TGTGCCAGTAATTTGGTTTATAGCAATCAGCCCCAGCATTTT.

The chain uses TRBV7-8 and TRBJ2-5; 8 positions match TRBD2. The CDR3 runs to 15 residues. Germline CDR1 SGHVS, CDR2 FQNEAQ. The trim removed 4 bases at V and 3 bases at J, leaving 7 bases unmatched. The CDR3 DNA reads TGTGCCAGCAGCTCCCCCGGGACTAGAGAAGAGACCCAGTACTTC. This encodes CASSSPGTREETQYF.

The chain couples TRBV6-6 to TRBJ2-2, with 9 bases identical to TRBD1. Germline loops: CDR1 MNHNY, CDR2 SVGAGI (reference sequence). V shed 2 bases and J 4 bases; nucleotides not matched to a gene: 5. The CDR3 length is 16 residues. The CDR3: CASSYLGTGPTGELFF. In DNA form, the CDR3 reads TGTGCCAGCAGTTACCTCGGGACAGGGCCCACCGGGGAGCTGTTTTTT.

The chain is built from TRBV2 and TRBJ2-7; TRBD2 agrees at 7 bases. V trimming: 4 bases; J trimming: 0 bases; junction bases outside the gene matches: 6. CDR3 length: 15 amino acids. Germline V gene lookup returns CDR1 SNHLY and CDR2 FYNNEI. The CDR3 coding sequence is TGTGCCAGCAGTGTGGAGCGGGGACTCTCCTACGAGCAGTACTTC. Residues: CASSVERGLSYEQYF.

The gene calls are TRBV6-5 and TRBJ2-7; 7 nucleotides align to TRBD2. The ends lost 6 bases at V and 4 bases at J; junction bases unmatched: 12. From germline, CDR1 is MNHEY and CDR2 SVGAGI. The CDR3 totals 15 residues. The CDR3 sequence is CASSPFGGGSYEQYF. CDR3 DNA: TGTGCCAGCAGCCCCTTTGGGGGGGGTAGTTACGAGCAGTACTTC.

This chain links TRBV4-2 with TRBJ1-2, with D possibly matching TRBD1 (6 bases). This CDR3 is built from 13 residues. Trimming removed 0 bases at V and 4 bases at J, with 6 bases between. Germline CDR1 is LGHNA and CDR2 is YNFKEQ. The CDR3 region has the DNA TGTGCCAGCAGCCAAGAGGACAGCTATGGCTACACCTTC. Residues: CASSQEDSYGYTF.

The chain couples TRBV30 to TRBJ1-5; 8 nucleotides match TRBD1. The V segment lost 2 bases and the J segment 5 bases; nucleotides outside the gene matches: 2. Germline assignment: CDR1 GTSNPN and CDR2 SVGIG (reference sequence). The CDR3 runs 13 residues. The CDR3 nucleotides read TGTGCCTGGAGTTCAGGGGGCGATCAGCCCCAGCATTTT. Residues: CAWSSGGDQPQHF.

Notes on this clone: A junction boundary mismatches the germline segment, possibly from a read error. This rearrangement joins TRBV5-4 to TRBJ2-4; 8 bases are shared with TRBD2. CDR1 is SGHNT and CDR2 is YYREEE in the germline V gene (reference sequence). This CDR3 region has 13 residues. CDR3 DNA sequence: TGTGCCAGCAGCTTGGAGCCAAGCGGGGGCCGGCACTTC. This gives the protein CASSLEPSGGRHF.

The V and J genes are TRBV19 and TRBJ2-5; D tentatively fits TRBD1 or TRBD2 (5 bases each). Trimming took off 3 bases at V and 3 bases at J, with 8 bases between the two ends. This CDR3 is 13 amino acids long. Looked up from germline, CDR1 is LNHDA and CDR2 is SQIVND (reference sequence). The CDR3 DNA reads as TGTGCCAGTAGTATGGGACGGGAAGAGACCCAGTACTTC. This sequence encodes CASSMGREETQYF.

Here the CDR3 DNA reads TGTGCCTGTATCGGGACACATTCCTCCTTCACTGAAGCTTTCTTT. Its protein product is CACIGTHSSFTEAFF. J is TRBJ1-1 and V is TRBV30, with a weak D call TRBD1 (6 bases). This CDR3 has 15 residues. Germline loops: CDR1 GTSNPN, CDR2 SVGIG (reference sequence). V was shortened by 6 bases and J by 4 bases, with 21 bases between the two germline ends.

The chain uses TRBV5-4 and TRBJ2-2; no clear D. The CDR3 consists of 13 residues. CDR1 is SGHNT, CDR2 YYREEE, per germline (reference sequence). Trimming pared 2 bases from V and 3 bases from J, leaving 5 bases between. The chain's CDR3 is CASSFVDTGELFF. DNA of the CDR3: TGTGCCAGCAGCTTCGTAGACACCGGGGAGCTGTTTTTT.

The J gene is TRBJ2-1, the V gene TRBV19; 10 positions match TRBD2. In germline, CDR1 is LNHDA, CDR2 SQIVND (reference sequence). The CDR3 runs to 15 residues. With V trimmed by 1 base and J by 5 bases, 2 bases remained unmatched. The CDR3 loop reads CASSIGTSGHNEQFF. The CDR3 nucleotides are TGTGCCAGTAGTATAGGGACTAGCGGTCACAATGAGCAGTTCTTC.